Described below is a single T cell receptor (beta chain) sequence and its context. The CDR3 length is 13 residues. Germline CDR1 and CDR2: SGHDT and YYEEEE. The sample is drawn from a study of shared T cell receptors in the human thymus. Generated by immunoSEQ multiplex PCR, the TCRdb table keeps only in-frame clones and is missing some. The sample has hundreds of thousands of clones, approximately 87% seen once. In addition, the sample was reused for a study of human thymus T cells. As that report states: Surgeons resected thymus tissue during corrective heart surgery.

Material for sequencing was thymocytes. The chain employs TRBV5-6 and TRBJ2-7, with D uncertain. The J call may not be correct, given that the DNA end is closer to TRBJ2-5. The origin of this receptor is a boy in the first two years of life with a congenital heart defect. The CDR3 region has the DNA TGTGCCAGCAGCTCAAAACCCGGGGAGACCCAGTACTTC. This sequence encodes CASSSKPGETQYF.